This T cell receptor beta chain appears in the sequencing data of a study of OX40 agonist ivuxolimab in advanced cancers. In the study overall: Cancers in dose escalation were hepatocellular, melanoma, renal cell and head and neck.

The CDR3 loop spans 13 amino acids. V was shortened by 4 bases and J by 2 bases, with 10 bases between the two germline ends. Germline V CDR1 and CDR2: SGHRS, YFSETQ. Baseline, cycle 4 day 1, and cycle 7 day 1 were the blood sampling points. Profiled with immunoSEQ multiplex PCR; TCRdb holds only in-frame clones, not every one. The sample records tens of thousands of clones, 85% being singletons. Study conclusions and caveats: Both blood CD4+ and CD8+ T cells showed clonal growth by week 6 at 0.1 to 3.0 mg/kg. Among the lowest levels of clonal expansion were found in partial responders at 0.1-3.0 mg/kg.

Worth noting for this clone: The target antigen is unknown.

The V gene is TRBV5-1, the J gene TRBJ2-7; D not certain. The receptor was derived from an adult with an advanced solid tumor such as melanoma, head and neck, liver or kidney cancer. The specimen was CD4+ or CD8+ T cells sorted from blood, collected in a trial of the OX40 agonist ivuxolimab. CDR3: CASSRAEPYEQYF. CDR3 DNA sequence: TGCGCCAGCAGCCGGGCCGAGCCCTACGAGCAGTACTTC.